The rows below give T cell receptor beta chains drawn from one sample of a study of CD8+ T cells in alopecia areata. Sequenced by immunoSEQ multiplex PCR; TCRdb stores in-frame clones only, minus some. The sample yields around 290,000 clones, over 45% seen once. The material sequenced was CD4+ T cells sorted from blood, taken at week 24, from a patient treated with tofacitinib. Receptors were obtained from a human donor with alopecia areata. CDR3s include the opening cysteine and the closing phenylalanine or tryptophan. A D gene is named only where the DNA matches it firmly. Size values are once, few and many counts, or a class for expanded clones, and some rows have none.

- | - | TRBJ1-2 | TRBV2 | CASNFITLLGGYTF | TGTGCCAGCAACTTCATTACTCTCTTGGGTGGCTACACCTTC
TRBD2 | few | TRBJ2-5 | TRBV25-1 | CASSGAAGRETQYF | TGTGCCAGCAGCGGCGCCGCCGGGAGGGAGACCCAGTACTTC
- | - | TRBJ1-1 | TRBV29-1 | CSVGQKETEAFF | TGCAGCGTCGGACAGAAGGAGACTGAAGCTTTCTTT
- | - | TRBJ1-2 | TRBV29-1 | CSVGGGPSDYGYTF | TGCAGCGTTGGGGGGGGCCCCTCGGACTATGGCTACACCTTC
- | - | TRBJ2-7 | TRBV28 | CASSQGLGEQYF | TGTGCCAGCAGCCAGGGCCTGGGGGAGCAGTACTTC
- | - | TRBJ2-1 | TRBV25-1 | CASSFGVEQFF | TGTGCCAGCAGTTTTGGGGTTGAGCAGTTCTTC
- | - | TRBJ2-1 | TRBV12-5 | CASGLPQSRFF | TGTGCTAGTGGTTTGCCGCAGTCTCGGTTCTTC
TRBD1 | - | TRBJ2-4 | TRBV29-1 | CSVVTGTGINIQYF | TGCAGCGTTGTCACCGGGACAGGGATAAACATTCAGTACTTC
TRBD2 | - | TRBJ2-7 | TRBV30 | CAWNRLAGSYEQYF | TGTGCCTGGAACCGACTAGCGGGGTCCTACGAGCAGTACTTC
- | - | TRBJ2-1 | TRBV27 | CASSFTDLYNEQFF | TGTGCCAGCAGTTTTACAGATCTCTACAATGAGCAGTTCTTC
TRBD1 | few | TRBJ2-6 | TRBV29-1 | CSVTGDGANVLTF | TGCAGCGTTACAGGGGATGGGGCCAACGTCCTGACTTTC
TRBD1 | few | TRBJ1-5 | TRBV29-1 | CSVAGGPNQPQHF | TGCAGCGTAGCAGGGGGCCCGAATCAGCCCCAGCATTTT
- | few | TRBJ1-1 | TRBV29-1 | CSVASGIRVNTEAFF | TGCAGCGTGGCGTCCGGGATTAGGGTGAACACTGAAGCTTTCTTT
- | - | TRBJ2-3 | TRBV29-1 | CSVDSLPTDTQYF | TGCAGCGTTGATAGTCTACCCACAGATACGCAGTATTTT